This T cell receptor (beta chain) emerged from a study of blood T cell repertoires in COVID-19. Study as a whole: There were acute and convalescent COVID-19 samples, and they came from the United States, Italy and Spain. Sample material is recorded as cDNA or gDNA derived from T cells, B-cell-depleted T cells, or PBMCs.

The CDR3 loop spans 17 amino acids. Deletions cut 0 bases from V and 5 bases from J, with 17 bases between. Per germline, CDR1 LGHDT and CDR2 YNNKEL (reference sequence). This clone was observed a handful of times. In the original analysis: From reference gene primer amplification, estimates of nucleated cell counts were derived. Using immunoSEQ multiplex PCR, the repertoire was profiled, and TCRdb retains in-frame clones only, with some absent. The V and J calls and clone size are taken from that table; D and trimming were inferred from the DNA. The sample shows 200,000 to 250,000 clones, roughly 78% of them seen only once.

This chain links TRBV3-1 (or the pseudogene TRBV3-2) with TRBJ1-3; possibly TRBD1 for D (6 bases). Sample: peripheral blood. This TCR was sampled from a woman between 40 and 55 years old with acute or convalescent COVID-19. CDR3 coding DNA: TGTGCCAGCAGCCAAGAACAGGGATTTGCAAATCGAAACACCATATATTTT. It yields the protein CASSQEQGFANRNTIYF.